The 26 T cell receptor beta chains below come from one sample, sequenced in a study of blood T cell repertoires in COVID-19. TCRdb's table, derived via immunoSEQ multiplex PCR, lists solely in-frame clones and lacks some. The sample yields roughly 230,000 clones, roughly 84% seen once. The sequenced material came from peripheral blood. These receptors came from a woman older than 75 with acute or convalescent COVID-19.

The chain employs TRBV7-7 and TRBJ1-1; the match to TRBD1 covers 9 bases. CDR1 SSHAT and CDR2 FNYEAQ come from the germline V gene (reference sequence). With 5 bases clipped from V and 8 bases from J, the junction kept 6 bases outside the gene matches. The CDR3 extends over 13 amino acids. CDR3 DNA: TGTGCCAGCAGCACTCAACAGGGGGCAGAAGCTTTCTTT. Its translation is CASSTQQGAEAFF. Full variable domain (rest looked up from reference TRBV7-7 and TRBJ1-1): GAGVSQSPRYKVTKRGQDVTLRCDPISSHATLYWYQQALGQGPEFLTYFNYEAQPDKSGLPSDRFSAERPEGSISTLTIQRTEQRDSAMYRCASSTQQGAEAFFGQGTRLTVV.

V is TRBV5-1 and J is TRBJ2-7, with 10 bases lining up with TRBD1. The V gene end was trimmed by 4 bases and the J gene end by 2 bases; junction bases not matched to a gene: 3. Looked up from germline, CDR1 is SGHRS and CDR2 is YFSETQ. The CDR3 runs to 14 residues. The CDR3 sequence: CASSPDRGTYEQYF. The DNA of the CDR3 is TGCGCCAGCAGCCCGGACAGGGGGACCTACGAGCAGTACTTC.

The chain links TRBV28 to TRBJ2-3; weak D call: TRBD1 (6 bases). There are 13 residues in the CDR3. Germline CDR1 reads MDHEN; CDR2 reads SYDVKM. V was cut by 8 bases and J by 4 bases, with 13 bases left in between. As DNA, the CDR3 is TGTGCCAGCGTCAAACAGGGCCCAGATACGCAGTATTTT. Its protein is CASVKQGPDTQYF. Together with reference TRBV28 and TRBJ2-3, the CDR3 gives the full variable domain: DVKVTQSSRYLVKRTGEKVFLECVQDMDHENMFWYRQDPGLGLRLIYFSYDVKMKEKGDIPEGYSVSREKKERFSLILESASTNQTSMYLCASVKQGPDTQYFGPGTRLTVL.

The J gene is TRBJ2-1, the V gene TRBV7-2, with 9 bases fitting TRBD2. The CDR3 is made up of 18 amino acids. The V and J ends lost 1 base and 4 bases, in that order; junction bases with no gene match: 11. Germline CDR1 SGHTA, CDR2 FQGNSA. DNA for the CDR3: TGTGCCAGCAGCTTAGTATCGGGCGGGGGGGCCGATTACAATGAGCAGTTCTTC. Amino acid sequence: CASSLVSGGGADYNEQFF.

V and J are TRBV5-6 and TRBJ1-5; 10 bases agree with TRBD1. The germline V gene encodes CDR1 SGHDT and CDR2 YYEEEE. With 0 bases clipped from V and 14 bases from J, the junction kept 2 bases outside the gene matches. This CDR3 is 12 amino acids long. Here the CDR3 DNA reads TGTGCCAGCAGCTTGGACGGACAGGGGGAGCATTTT. Its protein is CASSLDGQGEHF.

The chain uses TRBV7-8 and TRBJ1-2; 7 positions agree with TRBD1. From germline, CDR1 is SGHVS and CDR2 FQNEAQ. The ends lost 1 base at V and 0 bases at J; junction bases unmatched: 8. The CDR3 spans 17 residues. The DNA for the CDR3 is TGTGCCAGCAGCTTAGGATTAACAGGGGTTGCTAACTATGGCTACACCTTC. This encodes CASSLGLTGVANYGYTF.

The chain joins TRBV5-1 to TRBJ2-2; D may be TRBD1 (5 bases). CDR1 SGHRS and CDR2 YFSETQ come from the germline V gene. V gave up 4 bases and J gave up 1 base, with 20 bases separating them. The CDR3 extends over 18 amino acids. Written as DNA, the CDR3 is TGCGCCAGCAGCCAACCCGGCCCTACAGGAAGGAACACCGGGGAGCTGTTTTTT. Translating it yields CASSQPGPTGRNTGELFF.

V gene TRBV7-2 combines with J gene TRBJ2-7, with 9 bases lining up with TRBD2. CDR1 and CDR2 (germline): SGHTA, FQGNSA. J lost 0 bases, V lost 5 bases, and 5 bases had no gene match. This CDR3 comprises 15 residues. DNA of the CDR3: TGTGCCAGCAGCCTGAGCGGGGGGAGCTCCTACGAGCAGTACTTC. Protein: CASSLSGGSSYEQYF.

The V gene is TRBV7-2, the J gene TRBJ1-1; no clear D gene. Germline-derived CDR1 and CDR2 are SGHTA and FQGNSA. Deletions cut 1 base from V and 4 bases from J, with 7 bases between. This CDR3 is 13 amino acids long. The CDR3 DNA sequence: TGTGCCAGCAGCTTAGTTCCGGGCACTGAAGCTTTCTTT. Amino acid sequence: CASSLVPGTEAFF.

Relative to its sample, this clone is medium-sized. The V and J genes are TRBV5-4 and TRBJ1-2; 9 bases align to TRBD1. Germline V gene data show CDR1 as SGHNT and CDR2 as YYREEE (reference sequence). The CDR3 has 16 residues. V lost 4 bases and J lost 0; bases outside the gene matches: 7. Written as DNA, the CDR3 is TGTGCCAGCAGCGGGGGGACAGGGTCCTCTAACTATGGCTACACCTTC. It specifies CASSGGTGSSNYGYTF. The full variable domain, its missing parts supplied by reference TRBV5-4 and TRBJ1-2, is ETGVTQSPTHLIKTRGQQVTLRCSSQSGHNTVSWYQQALGQGPQFIFQYYREEENGRGNFPPRFSGLQFPNYSSELNVNALELDDSALYLCASSGGTGSSNYGYTFGSGTRLTVV.

The V gene is TRBV11-2, the J gene TRBJ2-3, with 12 positions matching TRBD2. Germline values: CDR1 SGHAT, CDR2 FQNNGV. V lost 4 bases to trimming and J lost 7 bases; unmatched junction nucleotides: 15. This CDR3 is built from 18 residues. CDR3 in DNA: TGTGCCAGCAGCTCTCTACTAGCGGGGGGTACGAATCCCTATACGCAGTATTTT. Its protein is CASSSLLAGGTNPYTQYF.

The rearrangement links TRBV6-1 to TRBJ2-5; tentatively, D is TRBD2 (6 bases). The CDR3 consists of 14 residues. Germline V gene lookup returns CDR1 MNHNS and CDR2 SASEGT. With 3 bases removed from V and 6 bases from J, the gap between germline ends came to 14 bases. CDR3 nucleotide sequence: TGTGCCAGCAGTGACCGGGCAGGAGGGCAGACCCAGTACTTC. Translation gives CASSDRAGGQTQYF.

This CDR3 is CASSEPGGSYAAFF. Written as DNA, the CDR3 is TGTGCCAGCAGCGAGCCAGGGGGATCATATGCAGCTTTCTTT. The chain carries TRBV6-5 and TRBJ1-1, with 7 bases aligning to TRBD1. Trimming cost V 6 bases and J 10 bases; bases outside gene matches: 14. This CDR3 has 14 residues. Germline V lookup: CDR1 MNHEY, CDR2 SVGAGI.

The V and J genes are TRBV6-6 and TRBJ2-7; 7 bases agree with TRBD1. The CDR3 loop spans 14 amino acids. The junction had 7 bases not matched to a gene; V was cut back by 5 bases and J by 3 bases. Germline V gene sequence: CDR1 MNHNY, CDR2 SVGAGI (reference sequence). The CDR3 DNA reads as TGTGCCAGCAGTACCGACAGGGCGGGCTACGAGCAGTACTTC. It is translated as CASSTDRAGYEQYF.

The chain uses TRBV12-3 or TRBV12-4 and TRBJ1-5, with 7 nucleotides matching TRBD1. J lost 5 bases, V lost 5 bases, and 3 bases had no gene match. The CDR3 loop spans 13 amino acids. DNA of the CDR3: TGTGCCAGCAGTACCAGGGGGGATCAGCCCCAGCATTTT. This gives the protein CASSTRGDQPQHF.

In DNA form, the CDR3 reads TGTGCCAGCAGCCCAAACCGGGACAGGGGCCATGGCTACACCTTC. Protein product: CASSPNRDRGHGYTF. The rearrangement uses TRBV3-1 (or the pseudogene TRBV3-2) and TRBJ1-2; TRBD1 agrees at 10 bases. J lost 6 bases, V lost 4 bases, and 8 bases had no gene match. Germline V gene sequence: CDR1 LGHDT, CDR2 YNNKEL (reference sequence). The CDR3 extends over 15 amino acids.

The chain employs TRBV19 and TRBJ1-4; a weak D match, TRBD1 (6 bases). The CDR3 runs to 17 residues. V shed 1 base and J shed 2 bases, with 14 bases lying between them. Per germline, CDR1 LNHDA and CDR2 SQIVND (reference sequence). In nucleotides, the CDR3 is TGTGCCAGTAGTATAGTGGGGACAATGCGGACTAATGAAAAACTGTTTTTT. Translated: CASSIVGTMRTNEKLFF. Full variable domain (remainder filled in from reference TRBV19 and TRBJ1-4): DGGITQSPKYLFRKEGQNVTLSCEQNLNHDAMYWYRQDPGQGLRLIYYSQIVNDFQKGDIAEGYSVSREKKESFPLTVTSAQKNPTAFYLCASSIVGTMRTNEKLFFGSGTQLSVL.

The CDR3 DNA reads as TGTGCCAGCTCTCAACTCGGCTCCGGGGGGCGAGGAAACACCATATATTTT. Amino acid sequence: CASSQLGSGGRGNTIYF. This sequence joins TRBV18 and TRBJ1-3; maybe TRBD1 (6 bases). Trimming shortened V by 6 bases and J by 4 bases, and 22 bases separated the two germline ends. Germline CDR1 and CDR2: KGHSH and LQKENI. The CDR3 consists of 17 residues.

J is TRBJ2-1 and V is TRBV5-6, with D unclear. V was shortened by 0 bases and J by 3 bases, with 10 bases between the two germline ends. CDR3 length equals 15 residues. Per the germline V gene, CDR1 is SGHDT and CDR2 is YYEEEE. This CDR3 reads CASSLDAPHYNEQFF. The CDR3 nucleotides read TGTGCCAGCAGCTTGGATGCGCCCCACTACAATGAGCAGTTCTTC.

This clone was observed a single time. The rearrangement joins TRBV21-1 to TRBJ2-7; whether TRBD2, the table's D call, matches the DNA was not checked. TRBV21-1 is marked as a pseudogene. CDR3 size: 10 residues. The CDR3 protein is CAHSPYEQYF. CDR3 bases: TGTGCCCATAGCCCCTACGAGCAGTACTTC.

The V call is TRBV2, the J call TRBJ1-2; TRBD1 matches at 7 bases. The junction had 7 bases not matched to a gene; V was cut back by 3 bases and J by 6 bases. The CDR3 is 14 amino acids. Germline CDR1 reads SNHLY; CDR2 reads FYNNEI. This CDR3 reads CASSEARGLHGYTF. CDR3 in DNA: TGTGCCAGCAGTGAGGCAAGGGGGCTACATGGCTACACCTTC.

Of note for this clone: A read error may account for a junction end that differs from germline. This chain joins TRBV11-2 and TRBJ1-2, with 8 bases that match TRBD1. Germline loops: CDR1 SGHAT, CDR2 FQNNGV. CDR3 size: 14 residues. DNA for the CDR3: TGTGCCAGCAGTACAGGGGGGACAGCCTCTACCAATATCTTC. Encoded protein: CASSTGGTASTNIF.

The V gene is TRBV24-1, the J gene TRBJ2-5, with D tentatively TRBD1 (5 bases). Trimming left V 3 bases short and J 2 bases short, with 15 bases between. The CDR3 sequence is 16 residues long. Germline loops: CDR1 KGHDR, CDR2 SFDVKD. This CDR3 is CATSDGAVYGQETQYF. CDR3 nucleotides: TGTGCCACCAGTGATGGGGCCGTGTACGGACAAGAGACCCAGTACTTC.

V gene TRBV28 combines with J gene TRBJ1-2, with D tentatively TRBD1 (5 bases). Germline V gene sequence: CDR1 MDHEN, CDR2 SYDVKM. V was cut by 3 bases and J by 2 bases, with 19 bases left in between. The CDR3 runs to 17 residues. CDR3 DNA sequence: TGTGCCAGCAGTTTTAACGGGTTGACAGATACGAACTATGGCTACACCTTC. Translating it yields CASSFNGLTDTNYGYTF.

With regard to this clone: This may be a read error: a much more frequent sequence differs by one nucleotide. The V and J genes are TRBV7-6 and TRBJ1-1; D not resolved. This CDR3 has 13 amino acids. Trimming shortened V by 2 bases and J by 1 base, and 5 bases separated the two germline ends. CDR1 and CDR2 (germline): SGHVS, FNYEAQ. In nucleotides, the CDR3 is TGTGCCAGCAGCTTATCAGAGAACACTGAAGCTTTCTTT. Its translation is CASSLSENTEAFF. The full variable domain, in which reference TRBV7-6 and TRBJ1-1 provide the parts outside the CDR3, is GAGVSQSPRYKVTKRGQDVALRCDPISGHVSLYWYRQALGQGPEFLTYFNYEAQQDKSGLPNDRFSAERPEGSISTLTIQRTEQRDSAMYRCASSLSENTEAFFGQGTRLTVV.

A few counts support this clone. The chain uses TRBV3-1 (or the pseudogene TRBV3-2) and TRBJ2-7; 7 bases align to TRBD2. Trimming cost V 4 bases and J 2 bases; bases outside gene matches: 11. There are 16 residues in the CDR3. The germline V gene has CDR1 LGHDT and CDR2 YNNKEL (reference sequence). The CDR3 DNA is TGTGCCAGCAGCCTCATGGGAGGGGCCAAGACCTACGAGCAGTACTTC. Protein: CASSLMGGAKTYEQYF.